The rows below give T cell receptor beta chains drawn from one sample of a study of vaccination and CD4 T cells after COVID-19. Using its own MiXCR run on the PCR reads, TCRdb lists one record per CDR3 protein. The repertoire has around 21,000 distinct CDR3 sequences, approximately 60% of them found once; the top ten carry 0.95% to 1.2%. The source material was CD4+ T cells from blood, sampled after SARS-CoV-2 vaccination. These receptors all stem from a human donor who had recovered from COVID-19. Both conserved end residues are part of each CDR3. A D gene is named only where the DNA matches it firmly. Only some rows state a clone size, as once, few, many or a class for expanded clones.

>TRBJ1-4|.|few|TRBV20-1
TGCAGCGCGTCCCGGGGGTCTAATGAAAAACTGTTTTTT
CSASRGSNEKLFF
>TRBJ2-5|TRBD1|few|TRBV7-9
TGTGCCAGCAGCCTTCGGGACAGGGAGACCCAGTACTTC
CASSLRDRETQYF
>TRBJ2-5|TRBD2|few|TRBV27
TGTGCCAGCAGTTACCGGGAGGGGAAGACCCAGTACTTC
CASSYREGKTQYF
>TRBJ2-1|.|.|TRBV28
TGTGCCAGCAGTTTAGGGCTGGGGGCACGGCAGTTCTTC
CASSLGLGARQFF
>TRBJ2-7|.|.|TRBV5-8
TGTGCCAGCAGCCGACTTTCCCTCTTGAGGGACGAGCAGTACTTC
CASSRLSLLRDEQYF
>TRBJ2-2|TRBD2|.|TRBV6-2/TRBV6-3
TGTGCCAGCAGAAGAGCGGGAGAGTCCGGGGAGCTGTTTTTT
CASRRAGESGELFF
>TRBJ2-3|.|.|TRBV20-1
TGCAGTGCGGGAGGAGTAGCGGAAGCTATCACAGATACGCAGTATTTT
CSAGGVAEAITDTQYF
>TRBJ2-7|TRBD2|.|TRBV20-1
TGCAGTGCTGGGGGATTAGCGGGAGCGAGGGACGAGCAGTACTTC
CSAGGLAGARDEQYF
>TRBJ1-5|.|few|TRBV28
TGTGCCAGCAGTCCCCAGGTTTACGGGAGCAATCAGCCCCAGCATTTT
CASSPQVYGSNQPQHF
>TRBJ1-6|.|few|TRBV4-3
TGCGCCAGCAGCCAAGATGGCAGCTCCTATAATTCACCCCTCCACTTT
CASSQDGSSYNSPLHF
>TRBJ2-7|TRBD1|.|TRBV20-1
TGCAGTGCTATCCCACAGGGGGCGGGGGAGCAGTACTTC
CSAIPQGAGEQYF
>TRBJ2-7|TRBD2|once|TRBV20-1
TGCAGTGCTAGGGTGACTGCTACTAGCGGAACCTACGAGCAGTACTTC
CSARVTATSGTYEQYF
>TRBJ1-5|.|.|TRBV28
TGTGCCAGCAGTTTTATGATTCAGCCCCAGCATTTT
CASSFMIQPQHF
>TRBJ1-1|.|.|TRBV20-1
TGCAGTGCTTCGACGGAATTCGTTTATGCAGCTTTCTTT
CSASTEFVYAAFF
>TRBJ1-5|.|.|TRBV20-1
TGCAGTGCTAGAGATACCACAAAACAGAGCCTTTTGAATCAGCCCCAGCATTTT
CSARDTTKQSLLNQPQHF